Sequencing of this T cell receptor beta chain was carried out in a study of PD-1 blockade in classical Hodgkin lymphoma. V lost 3 bases to trimming and J lost 0 bases, with 13 bases between them. The CDR3 covers 15 residues. The germline V gene has CDR1 SGHDT and CDR2 YYEEEE. Time point denoted: cycle 4 day 1 (C4D1), after six to seven weeks of nivolumab. Each patient relapsed following autologous stem cell transplantation, and prior brentuximab vedotin exposure differed. Generated by immunoSEQ multiplex PCR, the TCRdb table keeps only in-frame clones and is missing some. The repertoire includes roughly 94,000 clones, 85% to 95% of them detected once, and roughly 2% sits in the top ten.

This sequence joins TRBV5-6 and TRBJ2-7; D call uncertain. Here the sequenced sample was peripheral blood mononuclear cells (PBMCs), taken before the fourth cycle of nivolumab. The receptor comes from a human donor with classical Hodgkin lymphoma. CDR3 sequence reads: CASSSESVPSYEQYF. Here the CDR3 DNA reads TGTGCCAGCAGCTCCGAATCAGTGCCCTCCTACGAGCAGTACTTC. The full variable domain, completed using reference TRBV5-6 and TRBJ2-7, is DAGVTQSPTHLIKTRGQQVTLRCSPKSGHDTVSWYQQALGQGPQFIFQYYEEEERQRGNFPDRFSGHQFPNYSSELNVNALLLGDSALYLCASSSESVPSYEQYFGPGTRLTVT.